This T cell receptor beta chain was obtained from a study of human T cells and chemical hapten exposure. J gave up 0 bases and V 2 bases, and 6 bases lay outside the gene matches. The CDR3 runs 16 residues. Germline loops: CDR1 SQVTM, CDR2 ANQGSEA. Time point noted: pre-sensitization, week 0. As to treatment: therapeutic diphenylcyclopropenone sensitization with weekly scalp DPC. TCRdb re-analysed the RACE reads in MiXCR, keeping a single row per CDR3 protein. The sample carries 85,000 to 90,000 distinct CDR3 sequences, 9.6% recorded once. There are a few counts of this clonotype. The source is a woman between 40 and 55 years old with alopecia areata. Some clones in this sample may be carry-over from other donors' samples. V and J are TRBV29-1 and TRBJ1-5; 8 bases map to TRBD1. Material: whole blood, obtained in connection with sensitization to the hapten diphenylcyclopropenone (DPC). The CDR3 loop is CSVERQGRYSNQPQHF. The CDR3 DNA reads as TGCAGCGTTGAACGACAGGGGCGTTATAGCAATCAGCCCCAGCATTTT.